The 14 T cell receptor beta chains below all came from one sample that was sequenced in a study of cytomegalovirus exposure and HLA in healthy donors. Use of 60 Vbeta and 13 Jbeta primers characterized the PCR. Libraries were prepared by immunoSEQ multiplex PCR; TCRdb keeps only in-frame clonotypes and omits some of them. The table records about 160,000 clones, 75% to 90% of them present only once. The source material was PBMCs. The receptor set was obtained from a woman younger than 30 in good health and CMV-seronegative.

The table lists this clone with a count of one. The chain is built from TRBV28 and TRBJ2-5, with D possibly TRBD1 on 5 matching bases. The length of the CDR3 is 14 residues. Germline V CDR1 and CDR2: MDHEN, SYDVKM. Trimming cost V 5 bases and J 4 bases, with 14 bases left between them. The CDR3 DNA reads as TGTGCCAGCAGTGGCCAAAGGGGTGGAGAGACCCAGTACTTC. It codes for CASSGQRGGETQYF.

This clone was found once. The chain is built from TRBV19 and TRBJ2-3; possible D gene TRBD1, 6 bases. Per germline, CDR1 LNHDA and CDR2 SQIVND (reference sequence). This CDR3 comprises 14 residues. V was clipped by 9 bases and J by 1 base, with 14 bases between them. Written as DNA, the CDR3 is TGTGCCAGGGTAGACAGGCTTTGCACAGATACGCAGTATTTT. It translates to CARVDRLCTDTQYF.

V and J are TRBV5-6 and TRBJ1-4; 7 bases line up with TRBD1. This CDR3 comprises 14 residues. Germline V CDR1 and CDR2: SGHDT, YYEEEE. After removal of 5 bases from V and 8 bases from J, the junction contained 9 bases not matched to a gene. DNA for the CDR3: TGTGCCAGCAGACGGACAGGCGAGGGGGAAAAACTGTTTTTT. Encoded protein: CASRRTGEGEKLFF.

This clone appeared a few times. The junction departs from the called germline gene at one end, perhaps through a read error. Distinct nucleotide sequences in the sample also encode this CDR3. The J gene is TRBJ2-6, the V gene TRBV4-1, with a possible D match to TRBD2 (6 bases). The CDR3 has 16 residues. Germline CDR1 MGHRA, CDR2 YSYEKL. This chain's CDR3 is CASSQDGLSGANVLTF. The CDR3 DNA sequence: TGTGCCAGCAGCCAAGACGGACTATCAGGGGCCAACGTCCTGACTTTC.

The chain has TRBV7-3 and TRBJ2-1, with D uncertain. Trimming left V 5 bases short and J 9 bases short, with 23 bases between. The CDR3 runs to 16 residues. CDR1 is SGHTA, CDR2 FQGTGA, per germline. The CDR3 protein is CASSQYEVESGGEQFF. The CDR3 DNA is TGTGCCAGCAGCCAATACGAAGTCGAGTCGGGTGGTGAGCAGTTCTTC.

In its sample, this clone was seen a few times. This chain links TRBV5-4 with TRBJ2-3; D is perhaps TRBD2 (5 bases). The V and J ends lost 2 bases and 2 bases respectively, with 9 bases between them. Germline values: CDR1 SGHNT, CDR2 YYREEE (reference sequence). This CDR3 is 14 amino acids long. The DNA for the CDR3 is TGTGCCAGCAGCTTTTCTAGCAACACAGATACGCAGTATTTT. It translates to CASSFSSNTDTQYF. The variable domain in full, completed from reference TRBV5-4 and TRBJ2-3, reads ETGVTQSPTHLIKTRGQQVTLRCSSQSGHNTVSWYQQALGQGPQFIFQYYREEENGRGNFPPRFSGLQFPNYSSELNVNALELDDSALYLCASSFSSNTDTQYFGPGTRLTVL.

V is TRBV19 and J is TRBJ2-4; D possibly corresponds to TRBD1 (5 bases). Per germline, CDR1 LNHDA and CDR2 SQIVND (reference sequence). V gave up 5 bases and J gave up 0 bases, with 14 bases separating them. The CDR3 consists of 16 residues. Here the CDR3 DNA reads TGTGCCAGTAGTCCCCTCAGGGCTGGAGCCAAAAACATTCAGTACTTC. Its translation: CASSPLRAGAKNIQYF.

The chain recombines TRBV4-1 with TRBJ1-2; D gene uncertain. V gave up 0 bases and J gave up 4 bases, with 15 bases separating them. The CDR3 contains 16 residues. Germline V lookup: CDR1 MGHRA, CDR2 YSYEKL. Here the CDR3 reads CASSQDEAGSPYGYTF. CDR3 sequence (DNA): TGCGCCAGCAGCCAAGATGAGGCTGGCAGCCCCTATGGCTACACCTTC.

This chain uses TRBV5-1 with TRBJ2-5; 12 bases align to TRBD2. The end of the DNA fits TRBJ2-7 better, so the J call may be wrong. Germline V gives CDR1 SGHRS, CDR2 YFSETQ. The CDR3 length is 14 residues. The chain's CDR3 is CASSPGLAGSEQYF. CDR3 DNA sequence: TGCGCCAGCAGCCCGGGACTAGCGGGCTCCGAGCAGTACTTC.

The chain is built from TRBV7-8 and TRBJ2-3; 8 nucleotides agree with TRBD2. V lost 4 bases to trimming and J lost 4 bases; unmatched junction nucleotides: 7. The CDR3 length is 15 residues. Germline V gives CDR1 SGHVS, CDR2 FQNEAQ. The chain's CDR3 is CASSSGGAQPDTQYF. CDR3 in DNA: TGTGCCAGCAGCTCGGGGGGGGCTCAACCAGATACGCAGTATTTT.

This clone showed up just once. This sequence joins TRBV11-2 and TRBJ1-1, with 8 bases lining up with TRBD1. J gave up 0 bases and V 5 bases, and 5 bases lay outside the gene matches. This CDR3 has 15 residues. Germline CDR1 and CDR2: SGHAT and FQNNGV. The CDR3 spells CASSPRQGLNTEAFF. The CDR3 DNA is TGTGCCAGCAGCCCAAGACAGGGGTTGAACACTGAAGCTTTCTTT.

The chain couples TRBV19 to TRBJ2-6; 7 nucleotides align to TRBD2. This CDR3 has 18 residues. With 6 bases clipped from V and 4 bases from J, the junction kept 15 bases outside the gene matches. Per germline, CDR1 LNHDA and CDR2 SQIVND (reference sequence). CDR3 protein: CASSIFWGGVVGANVLTF. Here the CDR3 DNA reads TGTGCCAGTAGCATATTTTGGGGGGGGGTGGTCGGGGCCAACGTCCTGACTTTC.

The chain carries TRBV2 and TRBJ2-1; D remains unclear. The V end lost 4 bases, the J end lost 0 bases, and 10 bases lay between the germline ends. The CDR3 covers 15 residues. In germline, CDR1 is SNHLY, CDR2 FYNNEI. The CDR3 DNA reads as TGTGCCAGCAGTGTCCCTGTTAGCTCCTACAATGAGCAGTTCTTC. This sequence encodes CASSVPVSSYNEQFF.

This chain uses TRBV6-1 with TRBJ2-3, with D possibly TRBD2 on 7 matching bases. The CDR3 is 16 amino acids. V lost 4 bases and J 3 bases, leaving 17 bases between the germline ends. Germline V lookup: CDR1 MNHNS, CDR2 SASEGT. CDR3 sequence (DNA): TGTGCCAGCAGTGCCCAGGGGAGGGGCCTTACAGATACGCAGTATTTT. Protein sequence: CASSAQGRGLTDTQYF.